A selection of T cell receptor beta chains follows, all from one sample in a study of beta chain features in type 1 diabetes. Data came from immunoSEQ multiplex PCR; TCRdb stores just in-frame clones and leaves some out. The sample holds about 350,000 clones; about 19% are singletons and the top ten take approximately 0.046%. Sequenced: naive CD4+ T cells from blood. All receptors come from a woman between 18 and 29 years old in good health. Each CDR3 is given with its conserved first and last residue. A D gene is named only where the DNA matches it firmly. Size is omitted from some rows. Given values are once, few, many or a class for expanded clones.

d_call: .; v_call: TRBV5-6; clone_size: few; j_call: TRBJ2-7; cdr3_nt: TGTGCCAGCAGCAGAGCCTCCTACGAGCAGTACTTC; cdr3_aa: CASSRASYEQYF
d_call: TRBD2; v_call: TRBV5-4; clone_size: .; j_call: TRBJ2-1; cdr3_nt: TGTGCCAGCAGCCCGGGACTAGCGGGCTACAATGAGCAGTTCTTC; cdr3_aa: CASSPGLAGYNEQFF
d_call: TRBD1; v_call: TRBV18; clone_size: few; j_call: TRBJ2-7; cdr3_nt: TGTGCCAGCTCAGGGGGACAGGGGTCCTACGAGCAGTACTTC; cdr3_aa: CASSGGQGSYEQYF
d_call: .; v_call: TRBV19; clone_size: few; j_call: TRBJ2-1; cdr3_nt: TGTGCCAGTACCGTACGGGGAAGCTCCTACAATGAGCAGTTCTTC; cdr3_aa: CASTVRGSSYNEQFF
d_call: .; v_call: TRBV4-1; clone_size: .; j_call: TRBJ1-2; cdr3_nt: TGCGCCAGCACCCGGGACGGGGGGACTCGCTATGGCTACACCTTC; cdr3_aa: CASTRDGGTRYGYTF
d_call: .; v_call: TRBV21-1; clone_size: few; j_call: TRBJ1-1; cdr3_nt: TGTGCCAGCAGCTTGATGGGACTCGGGGCGACTGAAGCTTTCTTT; cdr3_aa: CASSLMGLGATEAFF
d_call: .; v_call: TRBV18; clone_size: few; j_call: TRBJ2-1; cdr3_nt: TGTGCCAGCTCACCACCCACAAGCTCCTACAATGAGCAGTTCTTC; cdr3_aa: CASSPPTSSYNEQFF
d_call: TRBD1; v_call: TRBV25-1; clone_size: few; j_call: TRBJ2-5; cdr3_nt: TGTGCCAGCACCTCCGGGACAGGGGTGGAGACCCAGTACTTC; cdr3_aa: CASTSGTGVETQYF
d_call: .; v_call: TRBV2; clone_size: .; j_call: TRBJ1-1; cdr3_nt: TGTGCCACTGCCCGGGCGGGGAACACTGAAGCTTTCTTT; cdr3_aa: CATARAGNTEAFF
d_call: .; v_call: TRBV18; clone_size: .; j_call: TRBJ1-5; cdr3_nt: TGTGCCAGCTCACCAGGGGGGGCCGGTCAGCCCCAGCATTTT; cdr3_aa: CASSPGGAGQPQHF
d_call: .; v_call: TRBV9; clone_size: few; j_call: TRBJ1-1; cdr3_nt: TGTGCCAGTTCGGGACACCCGAACACTGAAGCTTTCTTT; cdr3_aa: CASSGHPNTEAFF
d_call: .; v_call: TRBV29-1; clone_size: .; j_call: TRBJ1-5; cdr3_nt: TGCAGCGTTGGGTTGGGCGTCTCTCAGCCCCAGCATTTT; cdr3_aa: CSVGLGVSQPQHF
d_call: TRBD2; v_call: TRBV7-2; clone_size: .; j_call: TRBJ2-3; cdr3_nt: TGTGCCAGCAGCTTAAAGGAAGGCGGGGGGGCCTGGACGAATACGCAGTATTTT; cdr3_aa: CASSLKEGGGAWTNTQYF
d_call: TRBD1; v_call: TRBV7-9; clone_size: .; j_call: TRBJ2-1; cdr3_nt: TGTGCTAGCAGCCGGGACAGGAGCTCCTACAATGAGCAGTTCTTC; cdr3_aa: CASSRDRSSYNEQFF
d_call: .; v_call: TRBV9; clone_size: .; j_call: TRBJ2-1; cdr3_nt: TGTGCCAGCAGCGTAGCAAGAGCGCCCAGCTCCTACAATGAGCAGTTCTTC; cdr3_aa: CASSVARAPSSYNEQFF
d_call: .; v_call: TRBV5-1; clone_size: few; j_call: TRBJ2-3; cdr3_nt: TGCGCCAGCAGCTTCAGGGAGGTCACAGATACGCAGTATTTT; cdr3_aa: CASSFREVTDTQYF
d_call: .; v_call: TRBV18; clone_size: .; j_call: TRBJ1-5; cdr3_nt: TGTGCCAGCTCACCAGGGCTGAATCAGCCCCAGCATTTT; cdr3_aa: CASSPGLNQPQHF
d_call: TRBD1; v_call: TRBV30; clone_size: .; j_call: TRBJ2-2; cdr3_nt: TGTGCCTGGAGACCTATCCGGGACAGGGGGCCCGGGGAGCTGTTTTTT; cdr3_aa: CAWRPIRDRGPGELFF
d_call: .; v_call: TRBV6-5; clone_size: few; j_call: TRBJ1-1; cdr3_nt: TGTGCCAGCAGTTACTCGACGAGGCGGGCTAGAGCTTTCTTT; cdr3_aa: CASSYSTRRARAFF
d_call: TRBD1; v_call: TRBV30; clone_size: .; j_call: TRBJ2-7; cdr3_nt: TGTGCCTGGAGGACAGGGGGGGCCTACGAGCAGTACTTC; cdr3_aa: CAWRTGGAYEQYF
d_call: TRBD2; v_call: TRBV7-2; clone_size: few; j_call: TRBJ2-5; cdr3_nt: TGTGCCAGCAGTTCTCAAAGGACTAGCGGGGGGGAGACCCAGTACTTC; cdr3_aa: CASSSQRTSGGETQYF
d_call: .; v_call: TRBV11-2; clone_size: .; j_call: TRBJ1-2; cdr3_nt: TGTGCCAGCAGCCGGCCCGGGGGATCAACTAACTATGGCTACACCTTC; cdr3_aa: CASSRPGGSTNYGYTF
d_call: .; v_call: TRBV7-2; clone_size: few; j_call: TRBJ2-3; cdr3_nt: TGTGCCAGCAGCTTCCACAGAGATACGCAGTATTTT; cdr3_aa: CASSFHRDTQYF
d_call: .; v_call: TRBV4-1; clone_size: .; j_call: TRBJ2-5; cdr3_nt: TGCGCCAGCAGCCACCGGGACAAAGAGACCCAGTACTTC; cdr3_aa: CASSHRDKETQYF
d_call: TRBD1; v_call: TRBV29-1; clone_size: .; j_call: TRBJ2-3; cdr3_nt: TGCAGCGGGGATTGGGGACAGGGTCAAGATACGCAGTATTTT; cdr3_aa: CSGDWGQGQDTQYF
d_call: TRBD1; v_call: TRBV18; clone_size: .; j_call: TRBJ2-7; cdr3_nt: TGTGCCAGCTCGACAGGGATATCCTACGAGCAGTACTTC; cdr3_aa: CASSTGISYEQYF
d_call: .; v_call: TRBV7-9; clone_size: few; j_call: TRBJ2-2; cdr3_nt: TGTGCCAGCAGCTTACTCAGGGTCAACACCGGGGAGCTGTTTTTT; cdr3_aa: CASSLLRVNTGELFF
d_call: .; v_call: TRBV7-2; clone_size: .; j_call: TRBJ1-5; cdr3_nt: TGTGCCAGCAGCCCGAGGCCCGATCAGCCCCAGCATTTT; cdr3_aa: CASSPRPDQPQHF
d_call: TRBD1; v_call: TRBV30; clone_size: .; j_call: TRBJ1-1; cdr3_nt: TGTGCCTGGAGAGCCGGGACAGGGAACACTGAAGCTTTCTTT; cdr3_aa: CAWRAGTGNTEAFF
d_call: .; v_call: TRBV5-1; clone_size: .; j_call: TRBJ2-3; cdr3_nt: TGCGCCAGCAACCGTCTAGGAGCCGCAGATACGCAGTATTTT; cdr3_aa: CASNRLGAADTQYF
d_call: TRBD2; v_call: TRBV5-1; clone_size: few; j_call: TRBJ2-1; cdr3_nt: TGCGCCAGCAGCTGGAACCCTACTAGCGGGAGTTATGGTGAGCAGTTCTTC; cdr3_aa: CASSWNPTSGSYGEQFF
d_call: TRBD1; v_call: TRBV9; clone_size: .; j_call: TRBJ1-2; cdr3_nt: TGTGCCAGCAGCGCCCACGGGAGGGGGCGAGGGTTTGGCTACACCTTC; cdr3_aa: CASSAHGRGRGFGYTF
d_call: .; v_call: TRBV6-5; clone_size: few; j_call: TRBJ2-3; cdr3_nt: TGTGCCAGCAGTTACGGAGTAGCAAGCACAGATACGCAGTATTTT; cdr3_aa: CASSYGVASTDTQYF
d_call: .; v_call: TRBV9; clone_size: few; j_call: TRBJ2-4; cdr3_nt: TGTGCCAGCAGCGTAGACGAGTTGAACATTCAGTACTTC; cdr3_aa: CASSVDELNIQYF
d_call: .; v_call: TRBV30; clone_size: few; j_call: TRBJ1-2; cdr3_nt: TGTGCCTGGAGTCCCCTCGGCCCCCGGGGCTATGGCTACACCTTC; cdr3_aa: CAWSPLGPRGYGYTF
d_call: .; v_call: TRBV6-5; clone_size: few; j_call: TRBJ1-1; cdr3_nt: TGTGCCAGCAGTTACTCTCGGGGTGCGAATGAGGCTTTCTTT; cdr3_aa: CASSYSRGANEAFF
d_call: TRBD1; v_call: TRBV6-6; clone_size: .; j_call: TRBJ1-5; cdr3_nt: TGTGCCAGCAGCCCCCGAACGACAGGGATCGGTCAGCCCCAGCATTTT; cdr3_aa: CASSPRTTGIGQPQHF
d_call: TRBD1; v_call: TRBV30; clone_size: few; j_call: TRBJ2-5; cdr3_nt: TGTGCCTTACAGGGGAACCAAGAGACCCAGTACTTC; cdr3_aa: CALQGNQETQYF
d_call: TRBD2; v_call: TRBV10-3; clone_size: .; j_call: TRBJ2-1; cdr3_nt: TGTGCCATCAGTGACCGGACTAGCGGGAGAATCAATGAGCAGTTCTTC; cdr3_aa: CAISDRTSGRINEQFF
d_call: TRBD2; v_call: TRBV2; clone_size: few; j_call: TRBJ2-7; cdr3_nt: TGTGCCAGCAGAGCCGGACTAGCGGGGCCCTACGAGCAGTACTTC; cdr3_aa: CASRAGLAGPYEQYF
d_call: .; v_call: TRBV29-1; clone_size: .; j_call: TRBJ2-5; cdr3_nt: TGCAGCGTTGAAATAGCGCTATTCTACCAAGAGACCCAGTACTTC; cdr3_aa: CSVEIALFYQETQYF
d_call: .; v_call: TRBV2; clone_size: few; j_call: TRBJ2-1; cdr3_nt: TGTGCCAGCACCGACAGCTCCTACAATGAGCAGTTCTTC; cdr3_aa: CASTDSSYNEQFF
d_call: .; v_call: TRBV28; clone_size: .; j_call: TRBJ2-1; cdr3_nt: TGTGCCAGCAGTCCATACAATGAGCAGTTCTTC; cdr3_aa: CASSPYNEQFF
d_call: .; v_call: TRBV4-1; clone_size: .; j_call: TRBJ2-2; cdr3_nt: TGCGCCACCCCGCCCGACAGGGAGGACACCGGGGAGCTGTTTTTT; cdr3_aa: CATPPDREDTGELFF
d_call: .; v_call: TRBV5-1; clone_size: few; j_call: TRBJ2-7; cdr3_nt: TGCGCCAGCAGCTTCGCCTACGAGCAGTACTTC; cdr3_aa: CASSFAYEQYF
d_call: TRBD1; v_call: TRBV6-5; clone_size: .; j_call: TRBJ2-5; cdr3_nt: TGTGCCAGCAGTTACTCCAGACAGGGGGAGACCCAGTACTTC; cdr3_aa: CASSYSRQGETQYF
d_call: .; v_call: TRBV5-4; clone_size: few; j_call: TRBJ2-1; cdr3_nt: TGTGCCAGCAGCTCAGGGCTTGGGACTGGAAGCCATGAGCAGTTCTTC; cdr3_aa: CASSSGLGTGSHEQFF